This record covers a single T cell receptor beta chain. The sample comes from a study of blood T cell repertoires in COVID-19. Trimming took 5 bases from V and 4 from J; bases not matched to a gene: 5. The CDR3 contains 14 residues. The V gene's germline CDR1 is SGHAT and CDR2 FQNNGV. Sequencing used immunoSEQ multiplex PCR; TCRdb keeps in-frame clones, though not all of them. The sample lists about 99,000 clones, over 70% seen once, with approximately 13% in the top ten. The specimen was peripheral blood. The TCR comes from a human donor in a cohort sampled during active or convalescent COVID-19. The V call is TRBV11-2, the J call TRBJ1-5; 7 positions match TRBD1. CDR3 residues: CASSEGRGNQPQHF. The CDR3 region has the DNA TGTGCCAGCAGCGAGGGCAGGGGGAATCAGCCCCAGCATTTT. The complete variable domain, with remaining parts taken from reference TRBV11-2 and TRBJ1-5, reads EAGVAQSPRYKIIEKRQSVAFWCNPISGHATLYWYQQILGQGPKLLIQFQNNGVVDDSQLPKDRFSAERLKGVDSTLKIQPAKLEDSAVYLCASSEGRGNQPQHFGDGTRLSIL.